Below, 30 T cell receptor beta chains from the same sample are listed, as sequenced in a study of T cells after yellow fever vaccination (dated 2019 in TCRdb). Library preparation was by 5' RACE. This sample was sequenced with an Illumina HiSeq 2500. TCRdb reprocessing: public reads trimmed at Q25 with fastp, clones called with MiXCR, in-frame beta chains kept. Every CDR3 protein is listed once, alongside the most common genes and DNA of its rows. Within this sample are under 300,000 distinct CDR3 sequences, with 6.9% of them counted one time only. Roughly 0.86% of the sample rests with the top ten. This sample's treatment or condition label indicates: live attenuated yellow fever vaccine strain. Sequencing was performed on CD4+ T cells sorted from PBMCs, taken 15 days after the yellow fever booster vaccination. The receptors stem from a man aged 25-45 years who received the YFV17D yellow fever vaccine.

Concerning this clonotype: An end of the junction differs from the germline gene, which may be a read error. The V call is TRBV7-2, the J call TRBJ2-2; tentative D call: TRBD1 (6 bases). CDR3 length equals 15 residues. Germline V gives CDR1 SGHTA, CDR2 FQGNSA. The chain's CDR3 is CASSFRQGNSGELFF. The DNA for the CDR3 is TGTGCCAGCAGCTTTAGGCAGGGGAACAGCGGGGAGCTGTTTTTT.

This chain joins TRBV15 and TRBJ2-5; TRBD1 matches at 8 bases. This CDR3 spans 13 amino acids. Germline V gene lookup returns CDR1 LNHNV and CDR2 YYDKDF (reference sequence). Losses at the gene ends were 9 bases for V and 4 bases for J; bases not matched to a gene: 7. CDR3 DNA: TGTGCCACGGGCAGGGGGCGATTAGAGACCCAGTACTTC. Its translation is CATGRGRLETQYF.

V and J are TRBV19 and TRBJ2-2; tentative D call: TRBD2 (6 bases). The V gene lost 1 base and the J gene lost 2 bases, with 8 bases spanning the gap. Germline V gene lookup returns CDR1 LNHDA and CDR2 SQIVND (reference sequence). The CDR3 runs 15 residues. The CDR3 nucleotides read TGTGCCAGTAGTATAGCGGGAGTTAACACCGGGGAGCTGTTTTTT. Protein product: CASSIAGVNTGELFF.

In this sample, this clonotype turned up many times. J is TRBJ2-3 and V is TRBV6-2 or TRBV6-3; 9 bases map to TRBD2. The CDR3 runs to 13 residues. The germline V gene has CDR1 MNHEY and CDR2 SVGEGT. Trimming cost V 10 bases and J 1 base; bases outside gene matches: 3. For the CDR3, the DNA is TGTGCCACCGGCGGGAGGGGCACAGATACGCAGTATTTT. The encoded protein is CATGGRGTDTQYF.

This clonotype came up a few times. The chain recombines TRBV5-1 with TRBJ2-5, with D tentatively TRBD2 (6 bases). The length of the CDR3 is 15 residues. Trimming stripped 0 bases from V and 1 base from J, with 10 bases between. CDR1 is SGHRS and CDR2 is YFSETQ in the germline V gene. CDR3 bases: TGCGCCAGCAGCTTGGGTGGGACTTCCCAAGAGACCCAGTACTTC. Translation: CASSLGGTSQETQYF.

This clonotype was found a few times. This chain uses TRBV7-2 with TRBJ1-1, with D maybe TRBD1 (5 bases). This CDR3 has 16 amino acids. The V gene's germline CDR1 is SGHTA and CDR2 FQGNSA. Trimming cost V 3 bases and J 5 bases, with 19 bases left between them. Here the CDR3 DNA reads TGTGCCAGCAGCTTCCCTTATCGCAGGGAGGCGACTGAAGCTTTCTTT. Translation gives CASSFPYRREATEAFF.

The chain links TRBV5-4 to TRBJ1-4; 7 bases agree with TRBD1. Germline loops: CDR1 SGHNT, CDR2 YYREEE (reference sequence). The junction had 10 bases not matched to a gene; V was cut back by 4 bases and J by 7 bases. This CDR3 spans 15 amino acids. CDR3 DNA sequence: TGTGCCAGCAGCATAACCTCGACAGGGACTGAAAAACTGTTTTTT. Encoded protein: CASSITSTGTEKLFF.

The V and J genes are TRBV20-1 and TRBJ2-3, with a weak D call TRBD2 (6 bases). Germline V gene data show CDR1 as DFQATT and CDR2 as SNEGSKA (reference sequence). The CDR3 is 15 residues long. The V end was cut by 0 bases, the J end by 3 bases, with 13 bases between. In DNA form, the CDR3 reads TGCAGTGCTAGAGATGGGGCGGGACGGACAGATACGCAGTATTTT. Translation gives CSARDGAGRTDTQYF.

The chain is built from TRBV10-3 and TRBJ1-5, with a weak D call TRBD1 (5 bases). The CDR3 covers 21 residues. Germline CDR1 and CDR2: ENHRY and SYGVKD. V lost 5 bases and J 0 bases, leaving 29 bases between the germline ends. CDR3 DNA: TGTGCCATCAGTATACGTATGGGGCAGGCTGTTCGGGTTGATAGCAATCAGCCCCAGCATTTT. It encodes CAISIRMGQAVRVDSNQPQHF.

This clonotype has ten or more counts. The chain has TRBV7-6 and TRBJ2-3; 8 bases align to TRBD2. The CDR3 extends over 17 amino acids. Germline V CDR1 and CDR2: SGHVS, FNYEAQ. V trimming: 5 bases; J trimming: 1 base; junction bases outside the gene matches: 11. The CDR3 nucleotides read TGTGCCAGCAGCGTCGACTCTAGCGGGTTTGGCACAGATACGCAGTATTTT. Protein product: CASSVDSSGFGTDTQYF.

This clonotype was detected only a few times. The rearrangement uses TRBV20-1 and TRBJ2-7; D is uncertain. This CDR3 contains 14 residues. Trimming took off 6 bases at V and 1 base at J, with 16 bases between the two ends. Germline V lookup: CDR1 DFQATT, CDR2 SNEGSKA (reference sequence). The CDR3 sequence: CSAPHPPKSYEQYF. The CDR3 bases are TGCAGTGCCCCCCACCCCCCGAAATCCTACGAGCAGTACTTC.

The chain uses TRBV24-1 and TRBJ2-1; no firm D call. Looked up from germline, CDR1 is KGHDR and CDR2 is SFDVKD. V was pared by 9 bases and J by 0 bases, with 11 bases between. This CDR3 region has 14 residues. CDR3 sequence (DNA): TGTGCCACCTCCCGGTCTAGCTCCTACAATGAGCAGTTCTTC. Amino acids: CATSRSSSYNEQFF.

The sample holds many counts of this clonotype. This chain connects TRBV20-1 to TRBJ2-7, with 8 positions matching TRBD2. The CDR3 length is 15 residues. The V gene's germline CDR1 is DFQATT and CDR2 SNEGSKA (reference sequence). V trimming: 2 bases; J trimming: 0 bases; junction bases outside the gene matches: 6. Here the CDR3 reads CSARRASGFSYEQYF. DNA for the CDR3: TGCAGTGCTAGAAGGGCTAGCGGGTTCTCCTACGAGCAGTACTTC.

This clonotype was counted ten times or more. Sequence at one end of the junction differs from germline and may be a read error. The rearrangement links TRBV5-1 to TRBJ2-7; 14 bases map to TRBD2. The CDR3 has 15 residues. Germline V gene lookup returns CDR1 SGHRS and CDR2 YFSETQ. This CDR3 is CASSLGTSGSYEQYF. The CDR3 nucleotides read TGTGCCAGCAGCTTAGGGACTAGCGGGAGTTACGAGCAGTACTTC.

This clonotype was seen at least ten times. The chain uses TRBV29-1 and TRBJ1-5; D is uncertain. Germline CDR1 SQVTM, CDR2 ANQGSEA. This CDR3 is built from 12 residues. The V end lost 4 bases, the J end lost 7 bases, and 11 bases lay between the germline ends. CDR3: CSVGFLGQPQHF. The CDR3 DNA is TGCAGCGTTGGGTTTCTAGGGCAGCCCCAGCATTTT.

This clonotype was seen many times. V is TRBV27 and J is TRBJ2-2; 8 nucleotides line up with TRBD1. Germline CDR1 MNHEY, CDR2 SMNVEV (reference sequence). V dropped 5 bases and J dropped 0; count of bases not matched to a gene: 5. The CDR3 has 16 amino acids. In DNA form, the CDR3 reads TGTGCCAGCAGTCTCGGGACAGGCCCGAACACCGGGGAGCTGTTTTTT. Its translation is CASSLGTGPNTGELFF.

The chain carries TRBV15 and TRBJ2-1, with D possibly matching TRBD1 (6 bases). Deletions cut 2 bases from V and 0 bases from J, with 8 bases between. This CDR3 has 15 residues. The germline V gene has CDR1 LNHNV and CDR2 YYDKDF (reference sequence). In nucleotides, the CDR3 is TGTGCCACCAGCAGATCGACAGGCTCCTACAATGAGCAGTTCTTC. Translating gives CATSRSTGSYNEQFF.

This clonotype was recorded a few times. The chain combines TRBV10-1 with TRBJ2-3; D unresolved. Trimming took off 0 bases at V and 2 bases at J, with 9 bases between the two ends. CDR1 WNHNN and CDR2 SYGVQD come from the germline V gene (reference sequence). The length of the CDR3 is 15 residues. CDR3 sequence: CASSESPTYTDTQYF. The CDR3 DNA sequence: TGCGCCAGCAGTGAGTCGCCCACCTACACAGATACGCAGTATTTT.

This clonotype was seen a few times. The rearrangement links TRBV7-2 to TRBJ2-6; the D is unclear. The germline CDR1 and CDR2 sequences are SGHTA and FQGNSA. V gave up 3 bases and J gave up 1 base, with 10 bases separating them. The CDR3 contains 16 residues. CDR3 residues: CASSFSSASGANVLTF. The CDR3 bases are TGTGCCAGCAGCTTTTCGTCGGCTTCTGGGGCCAACGTCCTGACTTTC.

Only a few counts were recorded for this clonotype. This CDR3 reads CASSTGPGLAGLGRAKNIQYF. CDR3 nucleotides: TGTGCCAGCAGTACCGGTCCGGGACTAGCGGGATTGGGGAGAGCCAAAAACATTCAGTACTTC. The gene calls are TRBV6-4 and TRBJ2-4, with 13 positions matching TRBD2. The CDR3 covers 21 residues. Trimming cost V 5 bases and J 0 bases; bases outside gene matches: 16. Germline V lookup: CDR1 MRHNA, CDR2 SNTAGT.

This clonotype was found a few times. The chain is built from TRBV20-1 and TRBJ2-1; unclear D gene. The CDR3 has 14 residues. From germline, CDR1 is DFQATT and CDR2 SNEGSKA (reference sequence). The CDR3 here is CSSVGLRRYNEQFF. CDR3 nucleotide sequence: TGCAGCTCGGTGGGTTTACGCCGATACAATGAGCAGTTCTTC.

This clonotype came up a few times. V and J are TRBV7-3 and TRBJ2-3; D may correspond to TRBD1 or TRBD2 (6 bases each). Per the germline V gene, CDR1 is SGHTA and CDR2 is FQGTGA. This CDR3 is 18 amino acids long. Trimming cost V 4 bases and J 1 base, with 21 bases left between them. CDR3 nucleotides: TGTGCCAGCAGCTCCCGGAGGGGGAATTCCCACCGCACAGATACGCAGTATTTT. It specifies CASSSRRGNSHRTDTQYF.

The chain carries TRBV9 and TRBJ2-7; 9 bases line up with TRBD2. J was trimmed by 3 bases and V by 3 bases; bases with no gene match: 16. From germline, CDR1 is SGDLS and CDR2 YYNGEE. CDR3 length equals 18 residues. As DNA, the CDR3 is TGTGCCAGCAGCGGGTACCGGACTAGCGAGACAAACTACTACGAGCAGTACTTC. Translation: CASSGYRTSETNYYEQYF.

By its share, this clonotype is medium-sized. The J gene is TRBJ2-7, the V gene TRBV20-1, with 15 bases lining up with TRBD2. V trimming: 3 bases; J trimming: 4 bases; junction bases outside the gene matches: 13. The CDR3 has 18 residues. Germline V gene lookup returns CDR1 DFQATT and CDR2 SNEGSKA (reference sequence). The CDR3 region is CSASTGLAGGPSDYEQYF. The CDR3 DNA reads as TGCAGTGCTAGCACGGGACTAGCGGGAGGCCCCTCCGATTACGAGCAGTACTTC.

This clonotype was detected many times. The chain carries TRBV6-1 and TRBJ2-4, with D unclear. Germline lookup yields CDR1 MNHNS and CDR2 SASEGT. There are 15 residues in the CDR3. Trimming left V 2 bases short and J 0 bases short, with 8 bases between. CDR3 sequence reads: CASSEQRLAKNIQYF. The CDR3 DNA sequence: TGTGCCAGCAGTGAACAAAGACTAGCCAAAAACATTCAGTACTTC.

The genes are TRBV7-2 and TRBJ2-3, with D unclear. Between the trimmed V and J ends, which lost 5 bases and 2 bases, there was a span of 14 bases. This CDR3 has 15 amino acids. CDR1 and CDR2 (germline): SGHTA, FQGNSA. The CDR3 bases are TGTGCCAGCAGCCCCGGTAGTTCGACCACAGATACGCAGTATTTT. This codes for CASSPGSSTTDTQYF.

At least ten counts were recorded for this clonotype. The CDR3: CSVPGFGDGYTF. The CDR3 DNA reads TGCAGCGTGCCGGGGTTTGGGGATGGCTACACCTTC. The chain uses TRBV29-1 and TRBJ1-2; D is uncertain. V was pared by 6 bases and J by 6 bases, with 14 bases between. Looked up from germline, CDR1 is SQVTM and CDR2 is ANQGSEA. The CDR3 contains 12 residues.

In its sample, this clonotype was seen many times. The chain links TRBV29-1 to TRBJ2-5; no clear D. Germline-derived CDR1 and CDR2 are SQVTM and ANQGSEA. Deletions cut 4 bases from V and 2 bases from J, with 8 bases between. This CDR3 region has 12 residues. CDR3 in DNA: TGCAGCGTTGCGTCGGTGCAAGAGACCCAGTACTTC. Residues: CSVASVQETQYF.

This clonotype was picked up many times. J is TRBJ2-1 and V is TRBV29-1, with 7 positions matching TRBD2. V lost 2 bases to trimming and J lost 10 bases; unmatched junction nucleotides: 11. The CDR3 extends over 14 amino acids. Looked up from germline, CDR1 is SQVTM and CDR2 is ANQGSEA. The CDR3, as DNA: TGCAGCGTTGAAACCAGCGGGATTTGGGGCGAGCAGTTCTTC. Protein: CSVETSGIWGEQFF.

The rearrangement links TRBV20-1 to TRBJ2-7; D is perhaps TRBD1 (5 bases). V lost 5 bases to trimming and J lost 3 bases, with 5 bases between them. The CDR3 totals 10 residues. Germline CDR1 and CDR2: DFQATT and SNEGSKA (reference sequence). CDR3 nucleotides: TGCAGTGCTGGACACTACGAGCAGTACTTC. Protein sequence: CSAGHYEQYF.